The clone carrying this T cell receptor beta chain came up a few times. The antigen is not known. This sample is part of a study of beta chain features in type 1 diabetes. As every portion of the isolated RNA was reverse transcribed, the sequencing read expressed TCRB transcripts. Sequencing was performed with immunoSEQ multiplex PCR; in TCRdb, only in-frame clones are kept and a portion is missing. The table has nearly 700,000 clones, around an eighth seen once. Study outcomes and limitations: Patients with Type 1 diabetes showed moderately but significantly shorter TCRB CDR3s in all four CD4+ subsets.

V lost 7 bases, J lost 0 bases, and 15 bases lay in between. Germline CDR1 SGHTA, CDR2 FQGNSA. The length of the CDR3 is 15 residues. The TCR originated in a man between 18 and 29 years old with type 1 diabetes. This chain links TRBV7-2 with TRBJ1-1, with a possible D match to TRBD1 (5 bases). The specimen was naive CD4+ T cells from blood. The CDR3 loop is CASNLGGRLNTEAFF. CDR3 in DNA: TGTGCCAGCAACTTGGGGGGTCGGCTGAACACTGAAGCTTTCTTT.